The entry below describes one T cell receptor (beta chain). What this receptor recognizes is not known. No much larger clonotype is one base removed from it; base qualities were not supplied. The record originates from a study of shared clonotypes between healthy human individuals (dated by TCRdb to 2020 to 2022). Turning to the overall study: Two women and a few men aged 18 to 49 years were included in the cohort. Per donor, three plates each were used for CD4 naive and CD4 memory, two for CD8 naive, and one for CD8 memory. Blood TCR repertoires of about 5 healthy adults were deeply sequenced to estimate repertoire size and the extent of clonotype sharing between individuals. To increase sequencing depth and limit assay-specific biases, different laboratories used diverse techniques to prepare libraries and sequence TCR repertoires. Per donor, leukapheresis produced somewhere between about 0.85 and 10 billion PBMCs. Overall results and qualifications from the work: Larger estimated clonotype richness was generally found for naive subsets than for memory subsets. Compared with non-shared clonotypes, clonotypes shared by all four sorted-subset donors had higher generation probabilities. Across four donors, 4.5% to 6.5% of naive CD4, 3% to 3.5% of naive CD8, 2.3% of memory CD4, and around 0.4% of memory CD8 clonotypes were shared. Based on pairwise subsampling, the degree of clonotype sharing among donors was expected to be affected by sequencing depth. Sampling was restricted to blood, and TCR repertoires in tissue are likely to differ from TCR repertoires in blood. Rarefaction of sorted-subset datasets indicated incomplete sequencing despite the large sequencing depth. The small number of donors limited the genetic and exposure-history diversity represented.

TCR CDR3 regions were amplified from genomic DNA by multiplex PCR using the deep immunoSEQ assay. Extracted genomic DNA from each cell subset was spread evenly across all wells of several immunoSEQ 96-well plates, with each plate serving as a replicate. Each replicate PCR for sorted subsets received around 200 ng genomic DNA, equal to about 30,000 T cell genomes. Purified libraries were quantified with a Qubit 3.0 fluorometer, sized on a Bioanalyzer 2100, and re-quantified with the KAPA Library Quantification kit. A separate single-read 150-cycle Illumina NextSeq 550 flow cell was used to sequence each immunoSEQ 96-well plate. The authors' analysis ran thus. Because only junctional sequences without quality scores were contained in the immunoSEQ output, filtering matching that applied to full-length reads could not be performed. Sequences were annotated with PyIR, a Python wrapper for IgBLAST v1.9, and V/J genes and CDR3 were assigned using IMGT germline references. Reads with weak V/J assignments (E-value above 1e-6), missing CDR3, stop codons, out-of-frame junctions, or ambiguous translated residues were removed. V3J clonotypes were defined by identical inferred V gene, J gene, and CDR3 amino acid sequence. Percentage overlap between repertoires was calculated by dividing the number of shared unique clonotypes by the size of the smaller repertoire. RTK rarefaction, the Chao1 estimator, and Recon v2.1 estimates of unobserved clonotypes were used to assess repertoire richness. Generation probabilities for all TCRbeta clonotypes obtained by the gDNA method from several donors were computed using OLGA. The source is immuneACCESS, and TCRdb retained only in-frame sequences with V and J called. Part of the clones is not carried over; for the studies checked, unresolved V genes explain less than half of this, and the remainder is unexplained. The V and J calls and clone size come from that table; D and trimming were worked out from the DNA. The sample table lists approximately 2,000,000 clones, 80% to 95% of them with a count of one. In total, the top ten clones hold more than 1.5% of the sample.

CD8 naive samples were CD45RO-negative cells positively selected for CCR7, giving a CD45RA+CCR7+ population that excluded TemRA cells. The donors were healthy, HIV-negative adults with no recently reported acute infections or vaccinations. Only Caucasian adults living in Nashville, Tennessee, USA were represented among the donors. Blood was collected by leukapheresis, and PBMCs were isolated by Ficoll-Histopaque density gradient centrifugation and then cryopreserved in liquid nitrogen vapor phase. Purity and quantity of every magnetically sorted T cell population were checked by analytical flow cytometry. Genomic DNA was isolated from each sorted fraction and quantified by UV absorbance on a Nanodrop 2000c. Trimmed from V: 4 bases; trimmed from J: 5 bases; junction bases lacking a gene match: 6. The germline V gene provides CDR1 MNHNS and CDR2 SASEGT. The CDR3 has 14 amino acids, counting the end cysteine and phenylalanine. Just the 42-base CDR3 DNA is kept, in frame starting at base 1.

Rearrangement joined TRBV6-1 to TRBJ2-3; 7 bases in the junction line up with TRBD1. The receptor's source is a man between 18 and 29 years old in good health. Some clones in this sample may be carry-over from other donors' samples. The sequencing input was naive CD8+ T cells from PBMCs. The meaning of the sample's cell subset or site label: CD45RA+CCR7+. The DNA is TGTGCCAGCAGTGTCATGACAGGGTTAGATACGCAGTATTTT. Its translation is CASSVMTGLDTQYF.